The 25 T cell receptor beta chains presented below share a single source sample, sequenced in a study of early T cells in non-severe SARS-CoV-2 infection. Using its own MiXCR run on the 5' RACE reads, TCRdb lists one record per CDR3 protein. Of approximately 64,000 distinct CDR3 sequences detected, roughly 18% appear once; the ten largest clones hold 8.9%. Sample: whole blood, taken at baseline. These receptors were collected from an adult who was a healthcare worker with PCR-confirmed SARS-CoV-2 infection or an uninfected control (not recorded which).

V usage is TRBV20-1 and J usage is TRBJ2-2; 13 bases agree with TRBD2. From germline, CDR1 is DFQATT and CDR2 SNEGSKA (reference sequence). J was trimmed by 4 bases and V by 6 bases; bases with no gene match: 11. CDR3 length equals 17 residues. CDR3 amino acids: CSAIGTSGALGTGELFF. In DNA form, the CDR3 reads TGCAGTGCCATAGGGACTAGCGGGGCTCTTGGCACCGGGGAGCTGTTTTTT.

This clonotype was recorded only once. V gene TRBV10-3 combines with J gene TRBJ2-5; 14 bases agree with TRBD2. The junction had 5 bases not matched to a gene; V was cut back by 10 bases and J by 4 bases. The V gene's germline CDR1 is ENHRY and CDR2 SYGVKD. CDR3 length: 14 amino acids. The CDR3 DNA is TGTGCCACGCGGGGACTAGCGGGAGTAGAGACCCAGTACTTC. Protein sequence: CATRGLAGVETQYF.

This clonotype was counted ten times or more. The V gene is TRBV5-1, the J gene TRBJ1-3; no clear D. This CDR3 spans 16 amino acids. V lost 1 base and J lost 0, with 11 bases in between. Germline CDR1 SGHRS, CDR2 YFSETQ. In DNA, the CDR3 is TGCGCCAGCAGCTTGCAACTACAGAACTCTGGAAACACCATATATTTT. It yields the protein CASSLQLQNSGNTIYF.

The V and J genes are TRBV4-3 and TRBJ1-4, with D perhaps matching TRBD1 (6 bases). Trimming left V 1 base short and J 6 bases short, with 12 bases between. The CDR3 covers 15 residues. Per the germline V gene, CDR1 is LGHNA and CDR2 is YSLEER. The CDR3 is CASSQGYRVYEKLFF. CDR3 bases: TGCGCCAGCAGCCAAGGCTACAGGGTATATGAAAAACTGTTTTTT.

This clonotype was counted only a few times. This chain uses TRBV4-3 with TRBJ1-1; tentative D call: TRBD1 (5 bases). Trimming took 6 bases from V and 5 from J, leaving 19 bases between them. This CDR3 is built from 15 residues. CDR1 is LGHNA and CDR2 is YSLEER in the germline V gene. CDR3 protein: CASRRYLKDRTEAFF. CDR3 coding DNA: TGCGCCAGCAGACGATACTTAAAAGACAGAACTGAAGCTTTCTTT.

This clonotype was counted once. The V gene is TRBV7-6, the J gene TRBJ2-2; D call uncertain. Germline values: CDR1 SGHVS, CDR2 FNYEAQ. The CDR3 is 13 residues long. Trimming took 3 bases from V and 6 from J, leaving 8 bases between them. CDR3 protein: CASSFYDSGELFF. In nucleotides, the CDR3 is TGTGCCAGCAGCTTCTATGACTCCGGGGAGCTGTTTTTT.

This clonotype appeared a few times. This chain joins TRBV14 and TRBJ2-3, with TRBD2 identical over 12 bases. The CDR3 extends over 15 amino acids. V was clipped by 2 bases and J by 5 bases; unmatched bases: 2. Germline CDR1 reads SGHDN; CDR2 reads FVKESK. The CDR3 is CASSQQLAGGDTQYF. The CDR3 region has the DNA TGTGCCAGCAGCCAACAACTAGCGGGGGGAGATACGCAGTATTTT.

A few counts support this clonotype. The V call is TRBV2, the J call TRBJ2-7; TRBD1 matches 10 bases. Germline loops: CDR1 SNHLY, CDR2 FYNNEI. The length of the CDR3 is 16 residues. J lost 5 bases, V lost 2 bases, and 9 bases had no gene match. The CDR3 nucleotides read TGTGCCAGCAGTGAAAGGGACAGGGGTTCTTTCGACGAGCAGTACTTC. The encoded protein is CASSERDRGSFDEQYF.

This clonotype showed up just a few times. This chain connects TRBV5-1 to TRBJ1-5, with TRBD1 as a possible D gene (5 bases). The ends were cut back, 1 base at V and 4 bases at J, with 12 bases in the middle. The CDR3 loop spans 15 amino acids. Germline V lookup: CDR1 SGHRS, CDR2 YFSETQ. This CDR3 is CASSLSGTTNQPQHF. In nucleotides, the CDR3 is TGCGCCAGCAGCTTGTCAGGGACTACTAATCAGCCCCAGCATTTT.

V usage is TRBV3-1 and J usage is TRBJ2-5; tentatively, D is TRBD2 (6 bases). The ends were cut back, 0 bases at V and 6 bases at J, with 8 bases in the middle. The germline gives CDR1 LGHDT, CDR2 YNNKEL (reference sequence). The CDR3 is made up of 13 amino acids. The CDR3 bases are TGTGCCAGCAGCCAAGATCGGGGGAAGACCCAGTACTTC. Its protein is CASSQDRGKTQYF.

This clonotype occurred a few times. The chain couples TRBV28 to TRBJ2-7, with D perhaps matching TRBD1 (5 bases). Germline loops: CDR1 MDHEN, CDR2 SYDVKM. V was cut by 6 bases and J by 2 bases, with 17 bases left in between. The CDR3 consists of 15 residues. CDR3 sequence (DNA): TGTGCCAGCAGCCCCATGGGGCGCTCTACCTACGAGCAGTACTTC. Its protein product is CASSPMGRSTYEQYF.

This clonotype was detected only a few times. The chain couples TRBV5-4 to TRBJ2-1, with TRBD1 matching over 7 bases. The CDR3 runs 16 residues. V gave up 4 bases and J gave up 3 bases; unmatched junction bases: 10. Germline V gene sequence: CDR1 SGHNT, CDR2 YYREEE (reference sequence). The CDR3 sequence is CASSSRTGAVYNEQFF. The CDR3 DNA follows: TGTGCCAGCAGCAGTCGGACAGGTGCCGTCTACAATGAGCAGTTCTTC.

This clonotype was picked up a small number of times. The rearrangement links TRBV12-3 or TRBV12-4 to TRBJ2-7, with 7 positions matching TRBD2. The CDR3 has 15 amino acids. Trimming cost V 3 bases and J 0 bases; bases outside gene matches: 5. The CDR3 spells CASSFRREFSYEQYF. CDR3 nucleotide sequence: TGTGCCAGCAGTTTCAGGCGGGAGTTCTCCTACGAGCAGTACTTC.

The J gene is TRBJ2-5, the V gene TRBV6-6, with D perhaps TRBD2 (6 bases). The germline gives CDR1 MNHNY, CDR2 SVGAGI (reference sequence). The germline V and J ends were trimmed by 6 bases and 0 bases, with 11 bases remaining between them. There are 14 residues in the CDR3. The CDR3 is CASSRGLNQETQYF. CDR3 sequence (DNA): TGTGCCAGCAGCCGGGGACTCAACCAAGAGACCCAGTACTTC.

This clonotype appeared a few times. Here the CDR3 reads CAIRRTSGTDTQYF. CDR3 nucleotides: TGTGCCATCAGAAGGACTAGCGGCACAGATACGCAGTATTTT. The chain joins TRBV10-3 to TRBJ2-3; 9 bases fit TRBD2. With V trimmed by 6 bases and J by 1 base, 2 bases remained unmatched. The CDR3 is 14 residues long. Germline lookup yields CDR1 ENHRY and CDR2 SYGVKD.

This chain connects TRBV12-3 or TRBV12-4 to TRBJ1-1, with unresolved D. The V end was cut by 5 bases, the J end by 4 bases, with 14 bases between. The CDR3 consists of 14 residues. CDR3 sequence: CASSPSGSATEAFF. Here the CDR3 DNA reads TGTGCCAGCAGTCCCAGCGGGAGCGCCACTGAAGCTTTCTTT.

The chain links TRBV6-2 or TRBV6-3 to TRBJ1-2; possibly TRBD1 for D (5 bases). In germline, CDR1 is MNHEY, CDR2 SVGEGT. This CDR3 is 12 amino acids long. Deletions cut 5 bases from V and 7 bases from J, with 11 bases between. CDR3 DNA: TGTGCCAGCAGTACCACAGGCGCTGGCTACACCTTC. Its protein product is CASSTTGAGYTF.

The genes are TRBV12-3 or TRBV12-4 and TRBJ1-4; a weak D match, TRBD1 (5 bases). V lost 4 bases and J lost 17, with 14 bases in between. The CDR3 totals 11 residues. In DNA, the CDR3 is TGTGCCAGCAGTTGGGGCGAGGAAAAATTTTTT. Translation gives CASSWGEEKFF.

The chain carries TRBV7-9 and TRBJ2-7, with TRBD2 identical over 7 bases. The V gene's germline CDR1 is SEHNR and CDR2 FQNEAQ (reference sequence). V was pared by 5 bases and J by 0 bases, with 10 bases of the junction left unmatched. CDR3 length: 16 amino acids. CDR3 nucleotide sequence: TGTGCCAGCAGCCCTCATGGGGGGGTCGGCTCCTACGAGCAGTACTTC. It codes for CASSPHGGVGSYEQYF.

This clonotype was observed a handful of times. This chain uses TRBV4-1 with TRBJ1-1; 8 bases are a match to TRBD1. The CDR3 spans 17 residues. Germline values: CDR1 MGHRA, CDR2 YSYEKL. J was trimmed by 4 bases and V by 1 base; bases with no gene match: 11. The CDR3 loop reads CASSQASYRGRSTEAFF. DNA of the CDR3: TGCGCCAGCAGCCAAGCATCATACAGGGGGAGAAGCACTGAAGCTTTCTTT.

This clonotype was counted between two and nine times. The V gene is TRBV2, the J gene TRBJ1-5; D remains ambiguous. The germline CDR1 and CDR2 sequences are SNHLY and FYNNEI. This CDR3 is built from 17 residues. Trimming took off 2 bases at V and 2 bases at J, with 16 bases between the two ends. CDR3 sequence: CASSESRVLRRNQPQHF. The DNA of the CDR3 is TGTGCCAGCAGTGAATCAAGGGTGCTGAGGCGCAATCAGCCCCAGCATTTT. The full variable domain, its missing parts supplied by reference TRBV2 and TRBJ1-5, is EPEVTQTPSHQVTQMGQEVILRCVPISNHLYFYWYRQILGQKVEFLVSFYNNEISEKSEIFDDQFSVERPDGSNFTLKIRSTKLEDSAMYFCASSESRVLRRNQPQHFGDGTRLSIL.

This clonotype was picked up a small number of times. The rearrangement joins TRBV27 to TRBJ2-2, with 9 bases identical to TRBD2. V shed 5 bases, J shed 6 bases, and the junction held 7 bases outside the gene matches. The CDR3 loop spans 15 amino acids. CDR1 is MNHEY and CDR2 is SMNVEV in the germline V gene (reference sequence). The CDR3 spells CASSPSGRLAGELFF. DNA for the CDR3: TGTGCCAGCAGTCCAAGCGGGAGGCTCGCCGGGGAGCTGTTTTTT.

The sample holds a few counts of this clonotype. This rearrangement joins TRBV27 to TRBJ1-2; the D gene is possibly TRBD1 (5 bases). This CDR3 comprises 13 residues. The germline V and J ends were trimmed by 4 bases and 3 bases, with 9 bases remaining between them. The germline V gene encodes CDR1 MNHEY and CDR2 SMNVEV (reference sequence). CDR3 sequence reads: CASSSQGYYGYTF. The CDR3 DNA sequence: TGTGCCAGCAGTTCCCAGGGATACTATGGCTACACCTTC.

This clonotype turned up a few times. The gene calls are TRBV20-1 and TRBJ2-7, with 9 bases fitting TRBD2. The germline V gene has CDR1 DFQATT and CDR2 SNEGSKA (reference sequence). This CDR3 contains 13 residues. Germline trimming cut 3 bases from V and 4 bases from J; bases unmatched to any gene: 4. CDR3 sequence reads: CSASPSGVYEQYF. The CDR3 DNA is TGCAGTGCTAGCCCTAGCGGGGTTTACGAGCAGTACTTC.

CDR3 sequence reads: CASSPAAGVADTQYF. The CDR3, as DNA: TGTGCCAGCTCACCCGCAGCGGGAGTGGCAGATACGCAGTATTTT. The genes are TRBV18 and TRBJ2-3, with 8 bases fitting TRBD2. Looked up from germline, CDR1 is KGHSH and CDR2 is LQKENI. The CDR3 contains 15 residues. V gave up 3 bases and J gave up 4 bases; unmatched junction bases: 6. Filled out from reference TRBV18 and TRBJ2-3, the complete variable domain reads NAGVMQNPRHLVRRRGQEARLRCSPMKGHSHVYWYRQLPEEGLKFMVYLQKENIIDESGMPKERFSAEFPKEGPSILRIQQVVRGDSAAYFCASSPAAGVADTQYFGPGTRLTVL.